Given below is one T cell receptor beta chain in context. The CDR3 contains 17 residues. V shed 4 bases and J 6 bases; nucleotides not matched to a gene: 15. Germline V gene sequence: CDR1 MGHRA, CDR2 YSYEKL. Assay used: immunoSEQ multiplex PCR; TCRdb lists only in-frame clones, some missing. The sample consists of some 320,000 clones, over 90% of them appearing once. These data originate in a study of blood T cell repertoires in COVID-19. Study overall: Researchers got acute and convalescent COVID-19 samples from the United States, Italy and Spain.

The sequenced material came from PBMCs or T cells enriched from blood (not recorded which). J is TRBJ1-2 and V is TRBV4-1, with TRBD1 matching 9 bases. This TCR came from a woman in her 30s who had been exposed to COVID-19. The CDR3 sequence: CASSRVRVVTGGNGYTF. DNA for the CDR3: TGCGCCAGCAGCCGGGTACGGGTTGTTACAGGGGGCAATGGCTACACCTTC.